These 11 T cell receptor beta chains share one sample of origin, sequenced in a study of CD8 T cells in ankylosing spondylitis. In TCRdb, the 5' RACE reads were re-called with MiXCR into one record per CDR3 protein. The repertoire has approximately 200,000 distinct CDR3 sequences, roughly 13% of them found once; the top ten carry 9.5% to 12%. Material: blood, either unsorted or a sorted T cell fraction (not recorded which). These TCRs come from a female donor with ankylosing spondylitis or in good health (not recorded which).

This clonotype was seen repeatedly, ten times or more. The rearrangement uses TRBV18 and TRBJ2-1; D unclear. From germline, CDR1 is KGHSH and CDR2 LQKENI. The germline V and J ends were trimmed by 2 bases and 3 bases, with 8 bases remaining between them. The CDR3 runs to 14 residues. The CDR3 is CASSPSQNYNEQFF. DNA for the CDR3: TGTGCCAGCTCACCATCTCAGAACTACAATGAGCAGTTCTTC.

This chain uses TRBV9 with TRBJ2-5; a weak D match, TRBD2 (7 bases). The V end was cut by 2 bases, the J end by 0 bases, with 11 bases between. CDR3 length: 15 residues. Germline lookup yields CDR1 SGDLS and CDR2 YYNGEE. CDR3 amino acids: CASSVRGGNQETQYF. In nucleotides, the CDR3 is TGTGCCAGCAGCGTTAGGGGGGGGAACCAAGAGACCCAGTACTTC.

This clonotype was picked up many times. This sequence joins TRBV7-2 and TRBJ1-2; D ambiguous. CDR1 is SGHTA and CDR2 is FQGNSA in the germline V gene. The ends were cut back, 2 bases at V and 2 bases at J, with 12 bases in the middle. The length of the CDR3 is 15 residues. Here the CDR3 DNA reads TGTGCCAGCAGCTTATTTTCGGGCAGCAACTATGGCTACACCTTC. Translation: CASSLFSGSNYGYTF.

This clonotype was counted ten times or more. V gene TRBV6-2 or TRBV6-3 combines with J gene TRBJ2-1, with TRBD2 matching over 11 bases. This CDR3 contains 16 residues. The germline CDR1 and CDR2 sequences are MNHEY and SVGEGT. After removal of 7 bases from V and 5 bases from J, the junction contained 10 bases not matched to a gene. The CDR3 here is CASTGWGLADHNEQFF. CDR3 nucleotide sequence: TGTGCCAGCACGGGATGGGGACTAGCGGACCACAATGAGCAGTTCTTC.

CDR3 sequence reads: CASSSRDRVYNEQFF. The CDR3, as DNA: TGTGCCAGCAGCTCCCGGGACAGGGTATACAATGAGCAGTTCTTC. The rearrangement uses TRBV7-2 and TRBJ2-1, with TRBD1 matching 9 bases. The CDR3 contains 15 residues. The J segment lost 4 bases and the V segment lost 4 bases, leaving 5 bases of the junction unmatched. Germline CDR1 and CDR2: SGHTA and FQGNSA.

In its sample, this clonotype is medium-sized. The V and J genes are TRBV2 and TRBJ2-2; 9 bases line up with TRBD2. V lost 10 bases to trimming and J lost 0 bases; unmatched junction nucleotides: 6. This CDR3 spans 15 amino acids. Germline assignment: CDR1 SNHLY and CDR2 FYNNEI. The CDR3 here is CATLSGGTNTGELFF. The CDR3 nucleotides are TGTGCCACCCTTAGCGGGGGAACGAACACCGGGGAGCTGTTTTTT.

This clonotype occurred many times. The chain couples TRBV11-2 to TRBJ2-3; 11 bases map to TRBD1. Losses at the gene ends were 8 bases for V and 4 bases for J; bases not matched to a gene: 8. This CDR3 has 15 amino acids. Looked up from germline, CDR1 is SGHAT and CDR2 is FQNNGV. CDR3 protein: CASRNSGQGADTQYF. In DNA form, the CDR3 reads TGTGCCAGCCGAAATTCGGGACAGGGGGCAGATACGCAGTATTTT.

This clonotype has a count of ten or more. V and J are TRBV6-1 and TRBJ1-5; 9 bases map to TRBD1. Germline V gene sequence: CDR1 MNHNS, CDR2 SASEGT. The trim removed 6 bases at V and 5 bases at J, leaving 11 bases unmatched. CDR3 length equals 16 residues. CDR3 residues: CASSPPPGQGDQPQHF. The CDR3 DNA reads as TGTGCCAGCAGCCCCCCTCCGGGACAGGGAGATCAGCCCCAGCATTTT.

This clonotype was seen at least ten times. The chain has TRBV10-3 and TRBJ2-3; possible D gene TRBD1, 6 bases. Per germline, CDR1 ENHRY and CDR2 SYGVKD. V gave up 10 bases and J gave up 2 bases, with 16 bases separating them. CDR3 length: 14 residues. The CDR3 region has the DNA TGTGCCAACCCCCGGGACAACCTCACAGATACGCAGTATTTT. Its protein is CANPRDNLTDTQYF.

This clonotype has ten or more counts. V is TRBV20-1 and J is TRBJ1-4; perhaps TRBD1 as D (6 bases). The CDR3 is 14 residues long. The germline V and J ends were trimmed by 5 bases and 4 bases, with 14 bases remaining between them. Germline CDR1 is DFQATT and CDR2 is SNEGSKA (reference sequence). CDR3 DNA: TGCAGTGCTCCCTTCACAGGGATTAATGAAAAACTGTTTTTT. Translated: CSAPFTGINEKLFF.

This clonotype showed up many times. This chain joins TRBV24-1 and TRBJ2-3; D is undetermined. Germline V CDR1 and CDR2: KGHDR, SFDVKD. The ends were cut back, 5 bases at V and 0 bases at J, with 8 bases in the middle. This CDR3 is built from 14 residues. In DNA form, the CDR3 reads TGTGCCACCAGTGCATCGTTTAGCACAGATACGCAGTATTTT. It yields the protein CATSASFSTDTQYF.